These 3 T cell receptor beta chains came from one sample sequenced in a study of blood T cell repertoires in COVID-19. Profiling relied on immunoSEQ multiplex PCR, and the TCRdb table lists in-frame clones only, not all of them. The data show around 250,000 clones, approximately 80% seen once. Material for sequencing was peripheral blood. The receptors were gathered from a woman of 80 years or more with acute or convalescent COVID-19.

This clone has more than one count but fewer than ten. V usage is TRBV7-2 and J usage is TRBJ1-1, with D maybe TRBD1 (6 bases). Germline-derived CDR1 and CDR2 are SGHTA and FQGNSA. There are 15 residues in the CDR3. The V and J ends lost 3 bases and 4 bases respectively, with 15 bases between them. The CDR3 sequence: CASSLKQGWGTEAFF. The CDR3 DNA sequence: TGTGCCAGCAGCTTGAAACAGGGATGGGGCACTGAAGCTTTCTTT.

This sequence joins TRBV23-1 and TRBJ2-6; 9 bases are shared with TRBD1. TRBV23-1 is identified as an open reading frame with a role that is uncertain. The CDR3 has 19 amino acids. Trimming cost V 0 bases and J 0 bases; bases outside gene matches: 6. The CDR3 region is CASSQSDGTGSSGANVLTF. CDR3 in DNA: TGCGCCAGCAGTCAATCCGACGGGACAGGGTCCTCTGGGGCCAACGTCCTGACTTTC.

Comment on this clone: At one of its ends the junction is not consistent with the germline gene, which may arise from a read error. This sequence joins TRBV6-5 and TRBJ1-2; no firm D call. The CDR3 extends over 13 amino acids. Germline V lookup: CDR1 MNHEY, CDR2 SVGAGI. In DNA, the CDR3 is TGTGCCAGCACCATGACGCCTTACTACGGCTACACCTTC. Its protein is CASTMTPYYGYTF.